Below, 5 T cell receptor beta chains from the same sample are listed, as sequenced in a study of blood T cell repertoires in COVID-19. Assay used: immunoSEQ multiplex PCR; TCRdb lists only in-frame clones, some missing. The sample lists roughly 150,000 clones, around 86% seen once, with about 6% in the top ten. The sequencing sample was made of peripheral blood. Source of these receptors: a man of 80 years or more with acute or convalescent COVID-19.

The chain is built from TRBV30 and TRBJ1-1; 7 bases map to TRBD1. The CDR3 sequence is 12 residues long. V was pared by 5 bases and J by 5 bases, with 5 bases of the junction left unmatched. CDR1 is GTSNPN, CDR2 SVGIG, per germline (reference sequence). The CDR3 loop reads CAWAQGVTEAFF. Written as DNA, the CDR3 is TGTGCCTGGGCCCAGGGGGTGACTGAAGCTTTCTTT.

The CDR3 DNA follows: TGTGCCAGCAGCTCCGGGACAGGGGGTCGTCAGCCCCAGCATTTT. Protein: CASSSGTGGRQPQHF. The rearrangement links TRBV28 to TRBJ1-5; 11 bases are a match to TRBD1. The CDR3 runs to 15 residues. Germline V gene lookup returns CDR1 MDHEN and CDR2 SYDVKM. The trim removed 6 bases at V and 6 bases at J, leaving 7 bases unmatched.

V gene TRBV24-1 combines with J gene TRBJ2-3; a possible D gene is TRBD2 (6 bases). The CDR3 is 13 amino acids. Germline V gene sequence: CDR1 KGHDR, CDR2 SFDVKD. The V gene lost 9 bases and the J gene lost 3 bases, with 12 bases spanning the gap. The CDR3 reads CATRGTSTDTQYF. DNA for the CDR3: TGTGCCACCCGCGGGACCAGTACAGATACGCAGTATTTT.

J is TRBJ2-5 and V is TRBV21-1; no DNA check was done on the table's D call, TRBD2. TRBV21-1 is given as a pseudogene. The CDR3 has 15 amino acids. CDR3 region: CASATMSGDQETQYF. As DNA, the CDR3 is TGTGCCAGCGCCACCATGTCGGGGGATCAAGAGACCCAGTACTTC.

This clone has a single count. The DNA for the CDR3 is TGTGCCTGGAGTGGACAGGGGGCGCCTGCTTTCTTT. It encodes CAWSGQGAPAFF. The genes are TRBV30 and TRBJ1-1; TRBD1 matches at 10 bases. There are 12 residues in the CDR3. Looked up from germline, CDR1 is GTSNPN and CDR2 is SVGIG (reference sequence). J was trimmed by 11 bases and V by 1 base; bases with no gene match: 4.